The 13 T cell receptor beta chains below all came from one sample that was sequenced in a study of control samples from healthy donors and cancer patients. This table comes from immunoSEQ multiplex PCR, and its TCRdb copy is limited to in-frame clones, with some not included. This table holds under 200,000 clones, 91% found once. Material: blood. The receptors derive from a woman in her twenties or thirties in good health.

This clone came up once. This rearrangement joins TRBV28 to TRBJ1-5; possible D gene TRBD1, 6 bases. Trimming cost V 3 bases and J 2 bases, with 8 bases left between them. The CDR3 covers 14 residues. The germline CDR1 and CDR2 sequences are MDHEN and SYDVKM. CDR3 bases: TGTGCCAGCAGTTTCGGGGGCCGCAATCAGCCCCAGCATTTT. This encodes CASSFGGRNQPQHF.

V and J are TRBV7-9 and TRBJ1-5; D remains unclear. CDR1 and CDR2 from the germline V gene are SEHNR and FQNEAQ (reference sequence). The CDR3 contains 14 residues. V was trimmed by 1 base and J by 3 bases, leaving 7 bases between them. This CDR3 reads CASSLVGLNQPQHF. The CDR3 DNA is TGTGCCAGCAGCTTAGTGGGTCTCAATCAGCCCCAGCATTTT.

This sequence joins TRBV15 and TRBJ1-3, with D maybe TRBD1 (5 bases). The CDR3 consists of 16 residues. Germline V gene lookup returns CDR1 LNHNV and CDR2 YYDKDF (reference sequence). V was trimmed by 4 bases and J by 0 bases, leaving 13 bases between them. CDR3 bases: TGTGCCACCAGCATTCAAGGGGAGATCTCTGGAAACACCATATATTTT. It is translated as CATSIQGEISGNTIYF.

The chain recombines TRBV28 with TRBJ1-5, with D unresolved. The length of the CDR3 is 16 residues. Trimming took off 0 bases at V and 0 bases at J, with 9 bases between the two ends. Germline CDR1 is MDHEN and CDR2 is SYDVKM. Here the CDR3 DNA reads TGTGCCAGCAGTTTATGGGGCAGGAATAGCAATCAGCCCCAGCATTTT. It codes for CASSLWGRNSNQPQHF.

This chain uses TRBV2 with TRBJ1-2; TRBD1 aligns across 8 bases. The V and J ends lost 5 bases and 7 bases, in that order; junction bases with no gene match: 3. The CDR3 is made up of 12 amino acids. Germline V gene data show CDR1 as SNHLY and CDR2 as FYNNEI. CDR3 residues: CASSMDRAGYTF. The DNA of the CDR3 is TGTGCCAGCAGTATGGACAGGGCTGGCTACACCTTC.

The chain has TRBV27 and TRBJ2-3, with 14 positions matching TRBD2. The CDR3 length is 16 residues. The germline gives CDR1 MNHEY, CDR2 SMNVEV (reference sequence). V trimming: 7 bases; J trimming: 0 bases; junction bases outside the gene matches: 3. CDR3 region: CASTRLAGGSTDTQYF. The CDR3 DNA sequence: TGTGCCAGCACCAGACTAGCGGGGGGGAGCACAGATACGCAGTATTTT.

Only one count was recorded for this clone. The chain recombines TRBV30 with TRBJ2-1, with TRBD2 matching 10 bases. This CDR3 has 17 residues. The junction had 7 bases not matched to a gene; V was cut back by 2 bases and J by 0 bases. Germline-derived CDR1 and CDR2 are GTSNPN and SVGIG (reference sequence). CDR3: CAWSKPGLASSYNEQFF. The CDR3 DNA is TGTGCCTGGAGTAAACCGGGACTAGCGAGCTCCTACAATGAGCAGTTCTTC.

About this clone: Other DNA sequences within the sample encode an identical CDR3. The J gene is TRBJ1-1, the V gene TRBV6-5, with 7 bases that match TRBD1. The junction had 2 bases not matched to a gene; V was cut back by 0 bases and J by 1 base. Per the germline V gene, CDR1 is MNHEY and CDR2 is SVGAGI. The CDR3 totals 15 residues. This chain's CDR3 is CASSYSNRGNTEAFF. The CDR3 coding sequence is TGTGCCAGCAGTTACTCCAACAGGGGGAACACTGAAGCTTTCTTT.

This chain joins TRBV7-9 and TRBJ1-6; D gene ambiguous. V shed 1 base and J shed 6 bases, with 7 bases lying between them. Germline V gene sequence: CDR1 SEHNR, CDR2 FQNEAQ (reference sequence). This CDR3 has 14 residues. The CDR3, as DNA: TGTGCCAGCAGCTTAGTACAGACTAATTCACCCCTCCACTTT. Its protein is CASSLVQTNSPLHF. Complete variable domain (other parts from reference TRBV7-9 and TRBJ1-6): DTGVSQNPRHKITKRGQNVTFRCDPISEHNRLYWYRQTLGQGPEFLTYFQNEAQLEKSRLLSDRFSAERPKGSFSTLEIQRTEQGDSAMYLCASSLVQTNSPLHFGNGTRLTVT.

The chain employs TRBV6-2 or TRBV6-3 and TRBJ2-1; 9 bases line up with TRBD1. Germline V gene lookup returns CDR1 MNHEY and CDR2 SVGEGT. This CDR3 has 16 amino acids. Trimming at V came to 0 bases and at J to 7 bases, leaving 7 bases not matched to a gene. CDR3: CASSYSRDRVGNEQFF. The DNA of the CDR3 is TGTGCCAGCAGTTACTCGAGGGACAGGGTGGGGAATGAGCAGTTCTTC.

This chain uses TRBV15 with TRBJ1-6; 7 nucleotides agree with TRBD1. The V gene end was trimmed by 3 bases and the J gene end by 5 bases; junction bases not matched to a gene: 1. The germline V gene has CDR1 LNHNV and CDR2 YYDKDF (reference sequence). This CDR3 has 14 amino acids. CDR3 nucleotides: TGTGCCACCAGCAGTGACAGGGATAATTCACCCCTCCACTTT. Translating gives CATSSDRDNSPLHF. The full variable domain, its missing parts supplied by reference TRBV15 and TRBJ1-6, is DAMVIQNPRYQVTQFGKPVTLSCSQTLNHNVMYWYQQKSSQAPKLLFHYYDKDFNNEADTPDNFQSRRPNTSFCFLDIRSPGLGDTAMYLCATSSDRDNSPLHFGNGTRLTVT.

CDR3: CASSNQGALANYGYTF. CDR3 DNA sequence: TGTGCCAGCAGTAACCAGGGGGCTCTAGCTAACTATGGCTACACCTTC. This chain uses TRBV27 with TRBJ1-2; 8 bases agree with TRBD1. Germline V gene lookup returns CDR1 MNHEY and CDR2 SMNVEV (reference sequence). The trim removed 5 bases at V and 0 bases at J, leaving 8 bases unmatched. The CDR3 extends over 16 amino acids.

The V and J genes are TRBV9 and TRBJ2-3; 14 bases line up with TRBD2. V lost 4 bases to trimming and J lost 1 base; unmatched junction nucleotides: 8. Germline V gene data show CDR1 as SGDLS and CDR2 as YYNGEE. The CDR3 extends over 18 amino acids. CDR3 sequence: CASSTWTSGRLGTDTQYF. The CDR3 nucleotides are TGTGCCAGCAGCACCTGGACTAGCGGGAGGTTGGGCACAGATACGCAGTATTTT.